The 7 T cell receptor beta chains given below trace back to one sample, sequenced in a study of human T cells and chemical hapten exposure. TCRdb itself ran the RACE reads through MiXCR, one entry per CDR3 protein. The sample shows 380,000 or so distinct CDR3 sequences, approximately 5% of them seen only once. Time point defined: pre-sensitization, week 0. This sample's treatment: therapeutic diphenylcyclopropenone sensitization with weekly scalp DPC. The source material was whole blood, sampled in connection with sensitization to the hapten diphenylcyclopropenone (DPC). These receptors all come from a woman aged 18-29 years with alopecia areata. Some clones in this sample may be carry-over from other donors' samples.

This clonotype was seen repeatedly, ten times or more. The chain uses TRBV25-1 and TRBJ2-7, with D maybe TRBD1 (7 bases). The V gene's germline CDR1 is MGHDK and CDR2 SYGVNS. The ends were cut back, 2 bases at V and 5 bases at J, with 19 bases in the middle. This CDR3 region has 16 residues. Here the CDR3 DNA reads TGTGCCAGCAGTGAAGGTGGGGTGGAGGGGGCGAACGAGCAGTACTTC. Translated: CASSEGGVEGANEQYF.

As for this clonotype: A much larger clone sits a single nucleotide away, making a read error possible. This sequence joins TRBV7-9 and TRBJ2-1; no definite D call. The CDR3 totals 21 residues. V was cut by 4 bases and J by 0 bases, with 28 bases left in between. The V gene's germline CDR1 is SEHNR and CDR2 FQNEAQ (reference sequence). Written as DNA, the CDR3 is TGTGCCAGCAGCTCAACGACTGGGCAGTACTCCCCATTCAACTCCTACAATGAGCAGTTCTTC. Protein: CASSSTTGQYSPFNSYNEQFF.

The rearrangement joins TRBV9 to TRBJ2-3; TRBD2 matches at 10 bases. Looked up from germline, CDR1 is SGDLS and CDR2 is YYNGEE. The ends lost 0 bases at V and 14 bases at J; junction bases unmatched: 12. This CDR3 has 15 amino acids. The DNA for the CDR3 is TGTGCCAGCAGCGTAGGCCCCCCTACTAGCGGGGCCCCGTATTTT. It encodes CASSVGPPTSGAPYF.

This clonotype was recorded many times. The CDR3 DNA sequence: TGTGCCAGCAGTTACGGGGGACGTCACAATCAGCCCCAGCATTTT. Its protein product is CASSYGGRHNQPQHF. The genes are TRBV6-2 or TRBV6-3 and TRBJ1-5, with D possibly TRBD1 on 5 matching bases. There are 15 residues in the CDR3. CDR1 MNHEY and CDR2 SVGEGT come from the germline V gene. The V end was cut by 2 bases, the J end by 3 bases, with 11 bases between.

This clonotype was counted ten times or more. The chain employs TRBV29-1 and TRBJ1-1, with D hard to call. Germline CDR1 is SQVTM and CDR2 is ANQGSEA. This CDR3 is 13 amino acids long. The V gene lost 1 base and the J gene lost 1 base, with 7 bases spanning the gap. CDR3 loop: CSVEVGRNTEAFF. The CDR3 bases are TGCAGCGTTGAAGTGGGGAGGAACACTGAAGCTTTCTTT.

The table lists this clonotype with many counts. Germline and junction disagree at one end, which may indicate a read error. The chain links TRBV20-1 to TRBJ1-2, with 7 bases matching TRBD1. The CDR3 has 15 amino acids. The germline gives CDR1 DFQATT, CDR2 SNEGSKA (reference sequence). CDR3 amino acids: CSARDPGQPHYGYTF. In DNA form, the CDR3 reads TGCAGTGCCAGAGACCCGGGACAGCCCCACTATGGCTACACCTTC.

The chain links TRBV6-1 to TRBJ1-5; 7 bases align to TRBD1. This CDR3 has 18 amino acids. CDR1 is MNHNS, CDR2 SASEGT, per germline. Germline trimming cut 6 bases from V and 0 bases from J; bases unmatched to any gene: 14. The CDR3 loop reads CASRNDRAPNGSNQPQHF. Written as DNA, the CDR3 is TGTGCCAGCAGGAACGACAGGGCTCCCAACGGTAGCAATCAGCCCCAGCATTTT.